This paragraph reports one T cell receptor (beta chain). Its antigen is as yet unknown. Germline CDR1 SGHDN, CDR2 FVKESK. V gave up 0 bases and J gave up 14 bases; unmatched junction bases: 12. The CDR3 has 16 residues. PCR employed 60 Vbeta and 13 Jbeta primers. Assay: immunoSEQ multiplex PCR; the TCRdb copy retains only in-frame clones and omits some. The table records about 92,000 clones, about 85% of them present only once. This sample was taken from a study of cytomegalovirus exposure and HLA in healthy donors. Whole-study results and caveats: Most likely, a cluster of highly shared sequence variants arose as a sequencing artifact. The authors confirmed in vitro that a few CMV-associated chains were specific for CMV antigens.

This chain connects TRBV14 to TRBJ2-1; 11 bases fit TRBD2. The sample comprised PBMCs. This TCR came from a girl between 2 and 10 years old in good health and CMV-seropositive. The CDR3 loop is CASSQDISGRAVEKFF. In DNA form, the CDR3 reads TGTGCCAGCAGCCAAGATATTAGCGGGAGGGCCGTGGAGAAGTTCTTC.